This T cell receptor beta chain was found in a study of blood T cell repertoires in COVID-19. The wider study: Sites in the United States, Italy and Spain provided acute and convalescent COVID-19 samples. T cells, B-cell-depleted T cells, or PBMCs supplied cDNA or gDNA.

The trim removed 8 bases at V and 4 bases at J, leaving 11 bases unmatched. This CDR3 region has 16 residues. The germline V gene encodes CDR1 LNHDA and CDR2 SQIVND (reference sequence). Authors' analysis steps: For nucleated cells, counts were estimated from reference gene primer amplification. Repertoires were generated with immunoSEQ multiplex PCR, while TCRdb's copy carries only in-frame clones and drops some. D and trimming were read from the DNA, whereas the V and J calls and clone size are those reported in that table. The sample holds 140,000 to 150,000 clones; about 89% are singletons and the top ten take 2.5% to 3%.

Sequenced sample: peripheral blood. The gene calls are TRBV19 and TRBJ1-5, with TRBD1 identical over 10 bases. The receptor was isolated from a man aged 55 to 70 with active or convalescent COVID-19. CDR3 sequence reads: CASSDRGLGSNQPQHF. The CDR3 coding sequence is TGTGCCAGTTCAGACAGGGGGCTGGGTTCTAATCAGCCCCAGCATTTT. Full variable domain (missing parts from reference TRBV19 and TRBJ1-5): DGGITQSPKYLFRKEGQNVTLSCEQNLNHDAMYWYRQDPGQGLRLIYYSQIVNDFQKGDIAEGYSVSREKKESFPLTVTSAQKNPTAFYLCASSDRGLGSNQPQHFGDGTRLSIL.